Each of the 13 T cell receptor beta chains below was sequenced from the same sample in a study of kidney transplant recipient with SARS-CoV-2 infection. MiXCR was run by TCRdb on the reads, yielding one entry per CDR3 protein. The sample has under 300,000 distinct CDR3 sequences, under 35% seen once. The specimen comprised a blood sample, sampled at baseline and between days 110 and 120 from a kidney transplant recipient. These receptors all stem from a male patient aged 30 to 40 who had COVID-19 and was a kidney transplant recipient. The graft donor may account for some of the T cells.

This clonotype was detected only once. A much larger clone differs from this one at a single base, so this may be a read error. The V and J genes are TRBV3-1 and TRBJ2-4; no reliable D call. The end of the DNA is better explained by TRBJ2-5, so the J call may be wrong. The CDR3 runs to 17 residues. Germline V gene lookup returns CDR1 LGHDT and CDR2 YNNKEL (reference sequence). The CDR3 reads CASGCNCPISFSETQYF. CDR3 sequence (DNA): TGTGCCAGCGGCTGTAATTGTCCCATTTCTTTCTCTGAGACCCAGTACTTC.

Turning to this clonotype: A much larger clone differs by one base, so this may be a read error. The rearrangement links TRBV7-8 to TRBJ1-4; no firm D call. Per the germline V gene, CDR1 is SGHVS and CDR2 is FQNEAQ. V lost 7 bases, J lost 8 bases, and 23 bases lay in between. This CDR3 is built from 16 residues. The CDR3 sequence is CASTLPGGVVREKLFF. The CDR3 bases are TGTGCCAGCACCCTCCCTGGTGGGGTGGTACGAGAAAAACTGTTTTTT. Based on the CDR3 plus reference TRBV7-8 and TRBJ1-4, the full variable domain is GAGVSQSPRYKVAKRGQDVALRCDPISGHVSLFWYQQALGQGPEFLTYFQNEAQLDKSGLPSDRFFAERPEGSVSTLKIQRTQQEDSAVYLCASTLPGGVVREKLFFGSGTQLSVL.

As concerns this clonotype: A much larger clone is a single base away; this may be a read error. The chain uses TRBV5-6 and TRBJ1-2; TRBD1 matches 8 bases. The CDR3 spans 16 residues. Germline values: CDR1 SGHDT, CDR2 YYEEEE. This CDR3 reads CTSSLGTGGILYGYTF. The CDR3 DNA reads as TGTACCAGCAGCTTAGGGACAGGCGGAATTCTATATGGCTACACCTTC.

This clonotype was picked up a small number of times. This chain joins TRBV6-5 and TRBJ2-1; D perhaps matches TRBD2 (5 bases). The germline V and J ends were trimmed by 5 bases and 4 bases, with 15 bases remaining between them. The germline V gene has CDR1 MNHEY and CDR2 SVGAGI. The CDR3 length is 15 residues. Written as DNA, the CDR3 is TGTGCCAGCAGTGGTATAGAGGGCGGGTACAATGAGCAGTTCTTC. Translated, it gives CASSGIEGGYNEQFF.

A remark on this clonotype: This could be a read error, since a much larger clone is one nucleotide away. This chain links TRBV5-1 with TRBJ2-7; 10 nucleotides match TRBD2. The CDR3 runs to 14 residues. Germline CDR1 and CDR2: SGHRS and YFSETQ. Here the CDR3 DNA reads TGCGCCAGCAACTTGGGGCTAGCGGGAGTTCAGCAGTACTTC. This codes for CASNLGLAGVQQYF.

This clonotype appeared many times. The chain carries TRBV4-2 and TRBJ1-1; D may be TRBD1 (5 bases). Trimming left V 0 bases short and J 2 bases short, with 7 bases between. This CDR3 comprises 14 residues. The germline gives CDR1 LGHNA, CDR2 YNFKEQ. In DNA form, the CDR3 reads TGTGCCAGCAGCCAAGATGGGGGTAACACTGAAGCTTTCTTT. Translation: CASSQDGGNTEAFF.

This clonotype was counted ten times or more. The chain couples TRBV27 to TRBJ2-3, with TRBD2 matching 9 bases. J was trimmed by 6 bases and V by 6 bases; bases with no gene match: 10. Germline CDR1 MNHEY, CDR2 SMNVEV (reference sequence). The CDR3 runs 15 residues. CDR3 sequence (DNA): TGTGCCAGCAGGTCTTTAGCGGGAGTTGAGGATACGCAGTATTTT. Translating it yields CASRSLAGVEDTQYF.

Ten or more counts support this clonotype. The V and J genes are TRBV24-1 and TRBJ2-1, with D tentatively TRBD1 (5 bases). The V end lost 3 bases, the J end lost 6 bases, and 14 bases lay between the germline ends. The CDR3 is 15 amino acids. Germline CDR1 reads KGHDR; CDR2 reads SFDVKD. The CDR3 protein is CATSDQTQGINEQFF. The CDR3 region has the DNA TGTGCCACCAGTGATCAGACGCAGGGAATCAATGAGCAGTTCTTC.

To note about this clonotype: This may be a read error: a much more frequent sequence differs by one nucleotide. The J gene is TRBJ1-2, the V gene TRBV7-7; D uncertain. The CDR3 consists of 17 residues. V shed 8 bases and J shed 4 bases, with 26 bases lying between them. CDR1 and CDR2 (germline): SSHAT, FNYEAQ (reference sequence). Here the CDR3 reads CASGVYCKCRKTYGYTF. The CDR3 nucleotides read TGTGCCAGCGGCGTGTACTGTAAGTGCCGAAAGACCTATGGCTACACCTTC.

Concerning this clonotype itself: A much larger clone lies one base from this, so it may be a read error. This chain joins TRBV30 and TRBJ1-2, with no clear D. Looked up from germline, CDR1 is GTSNPN and CDR2 is SVGIG (reference sequence). The CDR3 contains 16 residues. The ends were cut back, 2 bases at V and 4 bases at J, with 20 bases in the middle. The CDR3 sequence: CAWSLVRYRKTYGYTF. CDR3 DNA sequence: TGTGCCTGGAGTCTCGTGCGTTATAGAAAGACCTATGGCTACACCTTC.

This clonotype was counted many times. The V call is TRBV5-6, the J call TRBJ1-2; the D is unclear. V lost 5 bases and J lost 4, with 21 bases in between. CDR3 size: 16 residues. CDR1 is SGHDT, CDR2 YYEEEE, per germline. CDR3 sequence reads: CASRWHNSRKTYGYTF. For the CDR3, the DNA is TGTGCCAGCAGGTGGCACAATAGTCGAAAGACCTATGGCTACACCTTC. Full variable domain (rest looked up from reference TRBV5-6 and TRBJ1-2): DAGVTQSPTHLIKTRGQQVTLRCSPKSGHDTVSWYQQALGQGPQFIFQYYEEEERQRGNFPDRFSGHQFPNYSSELNVNALLLGDSALYLCASRWHNSRKTYGYTFGSGTRLTVV.

The sample holds many counts of this clonotype. The rearrangement links TRBV14 to TRBJ1-5; a weak D match, TRBD1 (6 bases). The CDR3 spans 16 residues. The ends were cut back, 1 base at V and 9 bases at J, with 19 bases in the middle. Germline CDR1 SGHDN, CDR2 FVKESK. This CDR3 reads CASSQVGGGPLMPQHF. CDR3 coding DNA: TGTGCCAGCAGCCAAGTCGGCGGGGGGCCCCTGATGCCCCAGCATTTT. Combining the CDR3 with reference TRBV14 and TRBJ1-5 gives the whole variable domain EAGVTQFPSHSVIEKGQTVTLRCDPISGHDNLYWYRRVMGKEIKFLLHFVKESKQDESGMPNNRFLAERTGGTYSTLKVQPAELEDSGVYFCASSQVGGGPLMPQHFGDGTRLSIL.

The gene calls are TRBV21-1 and TRBJ2-7; the table gives TRBD1 as D, unverified against the DNA. TRBV21-1 is a pseudogene. The CDR3 consists of 11 residues. This CDR3 is CARWGMYEQYF. In nucleotides, the CDR3 is TGTGCCAGGTGGGGGATGTACGAGCAGTACTTC.